This T cell receptor beta chain was identified in a study of shared clonotypes between healthy human individuals. Study-level findings and limits: An expected dependence of interdonor clonotype sharing on sequencing depth was noted. Clonotypes shared by all four sorted-subset donors had higher generation probabilities than non-shared clonotypes.

Per the germline V gene, CDR1 is MRHNA and CDR2 is SNTAGT. Trimming removed 7 bases from V and 0 bases from J, with 19 bases in between. The CDR3 sequence is 16 residues long. The input for sorted-subset replicate PCRs was about 210 ng DNA, about 29,000 T cell genomes. Sequenced by immunoSEQ multiplex PCR; TCRdb stores in-frame clones only, minus some. Of roughly 1,100,000 clones in the sample, around 76% were seen once. Caucasian adults residing in Nashville, Tennessee made up all the donors. Worth noting for this clone: Its antigen is undetermined.

The gene calls are TRBV6-4 and TRBJ2-7, with D possibly matching TRBD2 (6 bases). The material sequenced was memory CD4+ T cells sorted from blood. As for subset: CD45RA-negative fraction. The clonotype originates from a man younger than 35 in good health. CDR3 amino acids: CASIPLRDRISYEQYF. CDR3 in DNA: TGTGCCAGCATCCCTTTGCGGGACCGAATCTCCTACGAGCAGTACTTC.